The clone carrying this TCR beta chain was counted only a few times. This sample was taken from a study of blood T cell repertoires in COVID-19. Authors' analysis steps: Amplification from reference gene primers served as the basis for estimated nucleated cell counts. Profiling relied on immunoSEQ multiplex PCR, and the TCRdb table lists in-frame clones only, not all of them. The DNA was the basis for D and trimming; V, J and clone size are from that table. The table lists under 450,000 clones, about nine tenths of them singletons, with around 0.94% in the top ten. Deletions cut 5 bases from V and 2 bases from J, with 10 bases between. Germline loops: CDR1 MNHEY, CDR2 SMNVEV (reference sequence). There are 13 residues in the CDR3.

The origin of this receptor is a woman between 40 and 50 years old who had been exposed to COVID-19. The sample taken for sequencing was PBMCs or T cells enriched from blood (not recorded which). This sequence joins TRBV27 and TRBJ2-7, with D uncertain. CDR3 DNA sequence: TGTGCCAGCAGTCCCCAGTTGACCTACGAGCAGTACTTC. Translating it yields CASSPQLTYEQYF.